The following is a T cell receptor (beta chain) sequence with its context. In the original workflow: Estimation of nucleated cell counts was performed using reference gene primer amplification. Assay: immunoSEQ multiplex PCR; the TCRdb copy retains only in-frame clones and omits some. V and J calls and clone size follow that table, whereas D and trimming were derived from the DNA. The sample records around 98,000 clones, 82% being singletons. This specimen comes from a study of blood T cell repertoires in COVID-19. Study background: The origin of the acute and convalescent COVID-19 samples was the United States, Italy and Spain. T cells, B-cell-depleted T cells, or PBMCs provided the cDNA or gDNA that served as material.

This CDR3 is 13 amino acids long. V shed 3 bases and J shed 11 bases, with 16 bases lying between them. Per germline, CDR1 SNHLY and CDR2 FYNNEI. Sequencing was performed on peripheral blood. The rearrangement uses TRBV2 and TRBJ1-1; no clear D. This sequence originates from a man in his 70s with active or convalescent COVID-19. The CDR3 DNA is TGTGCCAGCAGTGACGGAGTCCCCTCTGGCGCTTTCTTT. Translation: CASSDGVPSGAFF.